Following are 7 T cell receptor beta chains from one sample sequenced in a study of T cell responses to AZD1222 COVID-19 vaccine. Sequenced by immunoSEQ multiplex PCR; TCRdb stores in-frame clones only, minus some. This sample yields 75,000 to 95,000 clones, of which roughly nine tenths are seen a single time; roughly 3.9% belongs to the top ten. The sequencing used peripheral blood, collected on day 0 of AZD1222 vaccination. Source of these receptors: an adult in good health.

The chain carries TRBV5-5 and TRBJ2-3; the D gene is possibly TRBD2 (6 bases). The length of the CDR3 is 15 residues. Germline V gives CDR1 SGHKS, CDR2 YYEKEE (reference sequence). V lost 0 bases, J lost 4 bases, and 12 bases lay in between. The CDR3 is CASSLAAGSADTQYF. For the CDR3, the DNA is TGTGCCAGCAGCTTGGCGGCGGGAAGTGCAGATACGCAGTATTTT.

The chain combines TRBV27 with TRBJ2-1; TRBD2 matches at 8 bases. Germline lookup yields CDR1 MNHEY and CDR2 SMNVEV (reference sequence). Germline trimming cut 6 bases from V and 4 bases from J; bases unmatched to any gene: 8. The CDR3 runs 15 residues. The CDR3 DNA follows: TGTGCCAGCAGGGAGGGCGGGGGGACTTACAATGAGCAGTTCTTC. Encoded protein: CASREGGGTYNEQFF.

This clone has more than one count but fewer than ten. CDR3 nucleotide sequence: TGTGCCAGCAGCGACTACAGCATCAACACTGAAGCTTTCTTT. Translation: CASSDYSINTEAFF. This sequence joins TRBV6-5 and TRBJ1-1; no clear D. V was clipped by 6 bases and J by 2 bases, with 13 bases between them. The CDR3 totals 14 residues. Germline CDR1 is MNHEY and CDR2 is SVGAGI.

This chain uses TRBV7-3 with TRBJ2-2; D not certain. V lost 0 bases and J 1 base, leaving 3 bases between the germline ends. This CDR3 has 14 residues. Germline V CDR1 and CDR2: SGHTA, FQGTGA. CDR3 sequence reads: CASSLTLNTGELFF. The CDR3 nucleotides are TGTGCCAGCAGCTTAACGTTGAACACCGGGGAGCTGTTTTTT.

The rearrangement joins TRBV9 to TRBJ1-1; D gene ambiguous. Trimming pared 0 bases from V and 1 base from J, leaving 7 bases between. CDR3 length equals 14 residues. Germline V gene lookup returns CDR1 SGDLS and CDR2 YYNGEE. The DNA of the CDR3 is TGTGCCAGCAGCGTAGCTACAGCGAACACTGAAGCTTTCTTT. Translated, it gives CASSVATANTEAFF.

This clone was observed a single time. The V and J genes are TRBV6-5 and TRBJ1-2; no definite D call. Trimming left V 6 bases short and J 4 bases short, with 15 bases between. The CDR3 spans 14 residues. Per the germline V gene, CDR1 is MNHEY and CDR2 is SVGAGI. CDR3 protein: CASSVRTDSYGYTF. CDR3 bases: TGTGCCAGCAGCGTAAGGACCGATAGCTATGGCTACACCTTC.

V is TRBV10-3 and J is TRBJ2-7; 7 bases match TRBD1. Germline V gives CDR1 ENHRY, CDR2 SYGVKD. V trimming: 3 bases; J trimming: 0 bases; junction bases outside the gene matches: 5. The CDR3 covers 15 residues. The CDR3 DNA follows: TGTGCCATCAGTGAAACTGGGACAGACTCCTACGAGCAGTACTTC. It translates to CAISETGTDSYEQYF.